A single sample gave rise to the 24 T cell receptor beta chains below, sequenced in a study of monozygotic twins with inflammatory bowel disease. TCRdb reprocessed the 5' RACE reads, keeping one entry per CDR3 protein, no DNA. The listing records about 210,000 distinct CDR3 sequences. Sequenced sample: blood. The receptors shown here come from a human donor with ulcerative colitis or Crohn's disease, or a healthy co-twin of an affected twin (not recorded which).

V usage is TRBV27 and J usage is TRBJ1-1; without DNA, the TCRdb call of TRBD1 cannot be checked. Per germline, CDR1 MNHEY and CDR2 SMNVEV (reference sequence). This CDR3 region has 14 residues. The CDR3 reads CASSLGQGVAEAFF.

This chain connects TRBV7-2 to TRBJ2-7; no DNA is available, so the TRBD1 call from TCRdb remains unchecked. There are 13 residues in the CDR3. CDR1 SGHTA and CDR2 FQGNSA come from the germline V gene. This chain's CDR3 is CASSLTALYEQYF.

The gene calls are TRBV4-1 and TRBJ1-5. This CDR3 region has 14 residues. Germline CDR1 is MGHRA and CDR2 is YSYEKL. The CDR3 loop is CASSQKLGFIAQHF.

The chain has TRBV19 and TRBJ1-6. Per germline, CDR1 LNHDA and CDR2 SQIVND (reference sequence). CDR3 size: 12 residues. The CDR3 loop reads CASSAGDSPLHF.

This chain joins TRBV20-1 and TRBJ2-5. CDR1 is DFQATT, CDR2 SNEGSKA, per germline (reference sequence). CDR3 length: 12 amino acids. The CDR3 loop reads CSARDLGETQYF.

This chain uses TRBV3-1 with TRBJ2-5; TCRdb reports TRBD2, a call that lacks DNA to check it against. Germline CDR1 is LGHDT and CDR2 is YNNKEL (reference sequence). The CDR3 has 16 amino acids. The CDR3 sequence is CASSQDGGLSVETQYF.

V gene TRBV29-1 combines with J gene TRBJ2-7; the D gene TCRdb calls, TRBD1, cannot be checked with no DNA. The CDR3 contains 15 residues. The germline V gene has CDR1 SQVTM and CDR2 ANQGSEA. The CDR3 spells CSVEVPGTETYEQYF.

The chain recombines TRBV29-1 with TRBJ1-4. Germline V gives CDR1 SQVTM, CDR2 ANQGSEA. The CDR3 length is 13 residues. CDR3 protein: CSAAWGDNEKLFF.

The V gene is TRBV27, the J gene TRBJ1-4; TCRdb gives TRBD1 as the D gene, but with no DNA this cannot be confirmed. Germline V gene sequence: CDR1 MNHEY, CDR2 SMNVEV (reference sequence). CDR3 length: 15 residues. CDR3 residues: CASSPAPGRGEKLFF.

The rearrangement uses TRBV7-9 and TRBJ1-2; the D call of TRBD1 rests on TCRdb alone, since no DNA is present to check it. Germline loops: CDR1 SEHNR, CDR2 FQNEAQ (reference sequence). CDR3 length: 14 amino acids. The CDR3 loop reads CASSEIQGRGGYTF.

The chain uses TRBV9 and TRBJ1-1. There are 13 residues in the CDR3. CDR1 and CDR2 (germline): SGDLS, YYNGEE. CDR3 sequence reads: CASSVAEGTKAFF.

The chain employs TRBV5-6 and TRBJ2-5; the TCRdb call, TRBD1, lacks DNA for checking. In germline, CDR1 is SGHDT, CDR2 YYEEEE. The CDR3 consists of 14 residues. Here the CDR3 reads CASSRRGGLEAQYF.

The rearrangement joins TRBV13 to TRBJ2-3; there is no DNA to check the TCRdb D call of TRBD2. Germline loops: CDR1 PRHDT, CDR2 FYEKMQ (reference sequence). The CDR3 has 16 amino acids. The CDR3 reads CASSSPQAGGFDTQYF.

V gene TRBV19 combines with J gene TRBJ1-1; TCRdb's D gene call, TRBD1, goes unchecked for lack of DNA. The length of the CDR3 is 13 residues. The germline CDR1 and CDR2 sequences are LNHDA and SQIVND (reference sequence). The CDR3 loop reads CATRERGDTEAFF.

CDR3: CASSLQIATNEKLFF. This chain uses TRBV5-1 with TRBJ1-4. Germline V gene lookup returns CDR1 SGHRS and CDR2 YFSETQ. CDR3 length: 15 residues.

The chain joins TRBV18 to TRBJ1-6. The CDR3 covers 15 residues. In germline, CDR1 is KGHSH, CDR2 LQKENI. The CDR3 protein is CASSPSLDGNSPLHF.

The rearrangement links TRBV28 to TRBJ2-2. The CDR3 is 12 residues long. The germline V gene encodes CDR1 MDHEN and CDR2 SYDVKM. The CDR3 loop is CASKRETGELFF.

The genes are TRBV24-1 and TRBJ2-3; TCRdb reports TRBD2, a call that lacks DNA to check it against. The length of the CDR3 is 15 residues. Germline assignment: CDR1 KGHDR and CDR2 SFDVKD. The CDR3 is CATSDSDWKRNTQYF.

This chain links TRBV5-1 with TRBJ1-2. This CDR3 comprises 13 residues. Per germline, CDR1 SGHRS and CDR2 YFSETQ. The CDR3 spells CASSFDQNYGYTF.

This chain joins TRBV20-1 and TRBJ2-3; the TCRdb D gene call, TRBD2, has no DNA to confirm it. CDR3 size: 14 residues. The germline V gene has CDR1 DFQATT and CDR2 SNEGSKA (reference sequence). The CDR3 loop is CSASSDSSTDTQYF.

V gene TRBV19 combines with J gene TRBJ2-7; TCRdb reports TRBD1, a call that lacks DNA to check it against. Germline assignment: CDR1 LNHDA and CDR2 SQIVND (reference sequence). The CDR3 has 13 amino acids. CDR3: CASSNQGTYEQYF.

The chain employs TRBV5-6 and TRBJ1-2; TCRdb's D call, TRBD1, is unchecked because there is no DNA. Germline V lookup: CDR1 SGHDT, CDR2 YYEEEE. This CDR3 spans 17 amino acids. The CDR3 spells CASSLGTGYRFLAGYTF. Full variable domain (rest looked up from reference TRBV5-6 and TRBJ1-2): DAGVTQSPTHLIKTRGQQVTLRCSPKSGHDTVSWYQQALGQGPQFIFQYYEEEERQRGNFPDRFSGHQFPNYSSELNVNALLLGDSALYLCASSLGTGYRFLAGYTFGSGTRLTVV.

V usage is TRBV2 and J usage is TRBJ1-1. The CDR3 is 11 residues long. Germline CDR1 SNHLY, CDR2 FYNNEI. Here the CDR3 reads CASRDGTEAFF.

The gene calls are TRBV7-3 and TRBJ2-3; there is no DNA to check the TCRdb D call of TRBD2. In germline, CDR1 is SGHTA, CDR2 FQGTGA. The CDR3 has 17 amino acids. The CDR3 sequence: CASSPGLAGGGTDTQYF. The entire variable domain, with the rest obtained from reference TRBV7-3 and TRBJ2-3, is as follows: GAGVSQTPSNKVTEKGKYVELRCDPISGHTALYWYRQSLGQGPEFLIYFQGTGAADDSGLPNDRFFAVRPEGSVSTLKIQRTERGDSAVYLCASSPGLAGGGTDTQYFGPGTRLTVL.